A single sample is the source of the 6 T cell receptor beta chains below, sequenced in a study of shared clonotypes between healthy human individuals. Produced via immunoSEQ multiplex PCR; TCRdb's table is partial and in-frame only. The table lists more than 2 million clones, 95% of them singletons. The specimen sequenced was naive CD4+ T cells sorted from blood. Indicated subset: CD45RA+ positively selected. The origin of the receptors is a man aged 18 to 29 in good health.

This clone appeared a single time. The chain links TRBV7-9 to TRBJ2-5; 7 bases are a match to TRBD2. CDR1 SEHNR and CDR2 FQNEAQ come from the germline V gene (reference sequence). The CDR3 covers 14 residues. J lost 5 bases, V lost 3 bases, and 6 bases had no gene match. The CDR3 sequence is CASSLTTSRETQYF. CDR3 DNA sequence: TGTGCCAGCAGCTTGACGACTAGCCGGGAGACCCAGTACTTC.

J is TRBJ2-7 and V is TRBV30; D might be TRBD1 (5 bases). The V end lost 1 base, the J end lost 3 bases, and 19 bases lay between the germline ends. The CDR3 runs 16 residues. Per the germline V gene, CDR1 is GTSNPN and CDR2 is SVGIG (reference sequence). For the CDR3, the DNA is TGTGCCTGGAGTGAGACAGCTTCTATCTCTCTCTACGAGCAGTACTTC. Its translation: CAWSETASISLYEQYF.

The rearrangement joins TRBV9 to TRBJ2-5; 10 bases are shared with TRBD2. Germline V CDR1 and CDR2: SGDLS, YYNGEE. V gave up 0 bases and J gave up 2 bases; unmatched junction bases: 4. This CDR3 spans 16 amino acids. Here the CDR3 reads CASSVAVSGGQETQYF. As DNA, the CDR3 is TGTGCCAGCAGCGTAGCGGTTAGCGGGGGGCAAGAGACCCAGTACTTC. Full variable domain (missing parts from reference TRBV9 and TRBJ2-5): DSGVTQTPKHLITATGQRVTLRCSPRSGDLSVYWYQQSLDQGLQFLIQYYNGEERAKGNILERFSAQQFPDLHSELNLSSLELGDSALYFCASSVAVSGGQETQYFGPGTRLLVL.

V usage is TRBV11-2 and J usage is TRBJ2-1, with TRBD2 identical over 10 bases. Germline V gives CDR1 SGHAT, CDR2 FQNNGV. The J segment lost 3 bases and the V segment lost 0 bases, leaving 8 bases of the junction unmatched. The CDR3 is 18 residues long. This CDR3 is CASSLDRQREGIYNEQFF. The CDR3 DNA sequence: TGTGCCAGCAGCTTAGATCGTCAGCGGGAGGGAATCTACAATGAGCAGTTCTTC.

The gene calls are TRBV6-1 and TRBJ2-3; no firm D call. CDR3 size: 15 residues. Germline-derived CDR1 and CDR2 are MNHNS and SASEGT. The V end was cut by 0 bases, the J end by 0 bases, with 7 bases between. The CDR3 nucleotides read TGTGCCAGCAGTGAAGCGAGAACTAGCACAGATACGCAGTATTTT. It is translated as CASSEARTSTDTQYF.

The rearrangement links TRBV7-2 to TRBJ2-7, with D possibly being TRBD1 (5 bases). V lost 3 bases to trimming and J lost 3 bases, with 12 bases between them. Germline V lookup: CDR1 SGHTA, CDR2 FQGNSA. The CDR3 is 14 amino acids. DNA for the CDR3: TGTGCCAGCAGCTTCCAGGGATGGAGCTACGAGCAGTACTTC. This codes for CASSFQGWSYEQYF.